This is a list of T cell receptor beta chains from one sample in a study of tumor-infiltrating lymphocytes in primary liver carcinoma. TCRdb recomputed calls from the multiplex PCR reads with MiXCR, one row per CDR3 protein. This sample has approximately 190,000 distinct CDR3 sequences, with around four fifths found just once. Sequences were obtained from tumor tissue from primary liver carcinoma. The receptors stem from a man aged 40-50 years with primary liver carcinoma and hepatitis B virus infection. Both conserved end residues are trimmed from each CDR3. A D gene is named only where the DNA matches it firmly.

j_call,v_call,d_call,cdr3_aa
TRBJ1-1,TRBV12-3/TRBV12-4,NA,ASTPGNTGTF
TRBJ1-1,TRBV29-1,NA,SVEDLNGTGTGVDTEVF
TRBJ2-1,TRBV29-1,TRBD2,SVEGLAGRGFNEQL
TRBJ2-2,TRBV12-3/TRBV12-4,NA,ASSPGSSTDEELL
TRBJ2-3,TRBV29-1,NA,SVEGGVGITDTQC
TRBJ2-2,TRBV29-1,TRBD2,SLGTRAANTGEMF
TRBJ2-7,TRBV29-1,NA,SAGWGNHAQY
TRBJ2-5,TRBV9,NA,ASSVAQWKTQY
TRBJ2-7,TRBV11-2,NA,ASSLRWTWENEQY
TRBJ2-1,TRBV11-2,NA,ASRSVIYNEQF
TRBJ1-1,TRBV5-5,NA,VSSLYYRDAEAF
TRBJ2-2,TRBV10-1,TRBD1,ASSELSGTGGSNSRELF
TRBJ1-2,TRBV28,NA,ATAHMGYGYT
TRBJ2-2,TRBV3-1,NA,ASSPFDTGELF
TRBJ2-5,TRBV6-6,NA,ASSLWGRQEIQY
TRBJ1-1,TRBV4-3,NA,ASNQANRKNIEAF
TRBJ2-1,TRBV29-1,NA,SAAPLSYNEQY
TRBJ2-1,TRBV4-2,TRBD2,ASSQEERDKGVYEQF
TRBJ2-7,TRBV29-1,TRBD1,GVEEWDRGVDEHY
TRBJ1-5,TRBV6-6,NA,ANSPHLYDRFNQPQH
TRBJ2-4,TRBV28,NA,ATLPVGGGVNIRN
TRBJ2-7,TRBV6-2/TRBV6-3,NA,ATSPNTINRR
TRBJ1-2,TRBV29-1,NA,SGRGLSYGYT
TRBJ2-5,TRBV6-2/TRBV6-3,TRBD2,ASSPLLAGGVTQY
TRBJ1-2,TRBV11-1,NA,ASRFKGFDYGYT
TRBJ2-2,TRBV29-1,TRBD2,RVGTSAANTGELS
TRBJ2-3,TRBV6-5,TRBD2,ASNPGLAGTDMQY
TRBJ2-2,TRBV7-3,NA,ASKDVKGGHLTGELF
TRBJ2-1,TRBV11-1,NA,ASSPPPASMFSSYIEQF
TRBJ1-1,TRBV29-1,NA,SVAPRWGATEAF
TRBJ2-2,TRBV7-9,NA,ASSLVPQGWNAELF
TRBJ2-1,TRBV29-1,TRBD1,RIEFGTGGFYEQF
TRBJ2-7,TRBV29-1,TRBD2,SAQVLAGDYEQY
TRBJ1-4,TRBV6-1,NA,ASRNTRLRGEKLF
NA,TRBV5-1,TRBD2,ASSVGTNGSPEQF
TRBJ2-3,TRBV12-3/TRBV12-4,TRBD2,ASTWGLAGVSDTQY
TRBJ2-3,TRBV29-1,NA,NVESGAGGDTQY
TRBJ2-3,TRBV11-2,NA,VSSLDPGETSTDTQY
TRBJ2-3,TRBV6-4,NA,ASSVSAGNTDTQY
TRBJ2-2,TRBV12-3/TRBV12-4,TRBD2,AISYRGSGRNTGELF
TRBJ2-5,TRBV12-3/TRBV12-4,NA,ASSSNGRHGSQY
TRBJ1-1,TRBV6-6,TRBD1,ACSTGGTTEAF
TRBJ2-1,TRBV5-1,TRBD2,ASGTSGRAGDKQF
TRBJ2-2,TRBV4-3,NA,ASSQDKVVGELF
TRBJ1-2,TRBV28,NA,ASPWKAEYGYN
TRBJ2-1,TRBV12-3/TRBV12-4,NA,ASSLGQNTEKL
TRBJ2-2,TRBV4-1,NA,ASRQDGGRWGGELF
TRBJ2-4,TRBV5-5,NA,ASSLRTGENIQY
NA,TRBV6-2/TRBV6-3,TRBD2,ASSYWSSGRRYEQF
TRBJ2-7,TRBV5-4,NA,ASSLRGLDEQY
TRBJ2-2,TRBV7-9,NA,DSSAGTRMAGELF
TRBJ2-5,TRBV15,NA,ATSLQGGETQY
TRBJ2-2,TRBV29-1,NA,GVAGTNTGKLF